These T cell receptor beta chains were read from a single sample in a study of blood T cell repertoires in COVID-19. Data came from immunoSEQ multiplex PCR; TCRdb stores just in-frame clones and leaves some out. The table records 200,000 or so clones, over 75% of them present only once. Sequenced sample: peripheral blood. The receptors were sampled from a man in his fifties or sixties with COVID-19, enrolled during active disease. Each CDR3 is given with its conserved first and last residue. The D gene is left open where the match is weak. Size is stated for part of the rows, as once, few or many counts, or as a class when the clone is expanded.

V gene: TRBV6-2/TRBV6-3
J gene: TRBJ1-2
clone size: few
D gene: TRBD1
CDR3 DNA: TGTGCCAGCAGTAGCCAGGGGGTACGGACCTATGGCTACACCTTC
CDR3 protein: CASSSQGVRTYGYTF

V gene: TRBV11-2
J gene: TRBJ1-5
clone size: .
D gene: .
CDR3 DNA: TGTGCCAGCAGCTTAGAGGCAGGGAATCAGCCCCAGCATTTT
CDR3 protein: CASSLEAGNQPQHF

V gene: TRBV7-9
J gene: TRBJ1-5
clone size: .
D gene: TRBD1
CDR3 DNA: TGTGCCAGCAGCTCTACAGGGGCATCTCAGCCCCAGCATTTT
CDR3 protein: CASSSTGASQPQHF

V gene: TRBV11-1
J gene: TRBJ1-1
clone size: .
D gene: .
CDR3 DNA: TGTGCCAGCAGCCAGACCGGGACACCTGGAGACACTGAAGCTTTCTTT
CDR3 protein: CASSQTGTPGDTEAFF

V gene: TRBV4-2
J gene: TRBJ2-7
clone size: .
D gene: .
CDR3 DNA: TGTGCCAGCAGCCCCCAGAGGGTTTCGGGGGGCCGGTTCCGCGAGCAGTACTTC
CDR3 protein: CASSPQRVSGGRFREQYF

V gene: TRBV9
J gene: TRBJ2-1
clone size: .
D gene: TRBD2
CDR3 DNA: TGTGCCAGCAGCGTAGCCCTAGCGGGTTACAATGAGCAGTTCTTC
CDR3 protein: CASSVALAGYNEQFF

V gene: TRBV7-9
J gene: TRBJ1-1
clone size: .
D gene: .
CDR3 DNA: TGTGCCAGCAGCTTCGAGGTGAACACTGAAGCTTTCTTT
CDR3 protein: CASSFEVNTEAFF

V gene: TRBV2
J gene: TRBJ2-1
clone size: .
D gene: TRBD1
CDR3 DNA: TGTGCCAGCAGCCGGGACAGGCCTCGAGTATCCACGAGTATTCTTGGGATCGATGAGCAGTTCTTC
CDR3 protein: CASSRDRPRVSTSILGIDEQFF

V gene: TRBV9
J gene: TRBJ1-5
clone size: few
D gene: TRBD1
CDR3 DNA: TGTGCCAGCAGCGAAGGGACAGGCTACAATCAGCCCCAGCATTTT
CDR3 protein: CASSEGTGYNQPQHF

V gene: TRBV30
J gene: TRBJ1-1
clone size: .
D gene: .
CDR3 DNA: TGTGCCTGGATCAGACAGGCCCTAACTGAAGCTTTCTTT
CDR3 protein: CAWIRQALTEAFF

V gene: TRBV5-4
J gene: TRBJ1-3
clone size: .
D gene: .
CDR3 DNA: TGTGCCAGCAGCTTGATGGGCGACGGAAACACCATATATTTT
CDR3 protein: CASSLMGDGNTIYF

V gene: TRBV5-4
J gene: TRBJ2-6
clone size: .
D gene: TRBD1
CDR3 DNA: TGTGCCAGCAGTTTCGGGACAGGAAACTCTGGGGCCAACGTCCTGACTTTC
CDR3 protein: CASSFGTGNSGANVLTF

V gene: TRBV14
J gene: TRBJ2-7
clone size: .
D gene: TRBD1
CDR3 DNA: TGTGCCAGCAGCCCCGGGACAGGCTTAAGCTCCTACGAGCAGTACTTC
CDR3 protein: CASSPGTGLSSYEQYF

V gene: TRBV6-2/TRBV6-3
J gene: TRBJ1-1
clone size: .
D gene: TRBD1
CDR3 DNA: TGTGCCAGCAGTTACCTACAGGGGGGTGACACTGAAGCTTTCTTT
CDR3 protein: CASSYLQGGDTEAFF

V gene: TRBV7-9
J gene: TRBJ2-5
clone size: .
D gene: TRBD2
CDR3 DNA: TGTGCCAGCAGCTTAGGCCTCACTAGCGGGCAAGAGACCCAGTACTTC
CDR3 protein: CASSLGLTSGQETQYF

V gene: TRBV18
J gene: TRBJ1-5
clone size: .
D gene: TRBD1
CDR3 DNA: TGTGCCAGCTCACCACGCGGGACAGACTTTGACAATCAGCCCCAGCATTTT
CDR3 protein: CASSPRGTDFDNQPQHF

V gene: TRBV15
J gene: TRBJ1-5
clone size: .
D gene: .
CDR3 DNA: TGTGCCACCAGCAGAGATATAGGGACAATGGGCAATCAGCCCCAGCATTTT
CDR3 protein: CATSRDIGTMGNQPQHF

V gene: TRBV6-1
J gene: TRBJ1-1
clone size: .
D gene: .
CDR3 DNA: TGTGCCAGCAGTGACCTGAGAGCGAACACTGAAGCTTTCTTT
CDR3 protein: CASSDLRANTEAFF

V gene: TRBV28
J gene: TRBJ2-3
clone size: .
D gene: .
CDR3 DNA: TGTGCCAGCAGGGGAGAGGATACGCAGTATTTT
CDR3 protein: CASRGEDTQYF

V gene: TRBV4-1
J gene: TRBJ2-6
clone size: .
D gene: TRBD1
CDR3 DNA: TGCGCCAGCAGCCAAGGGGAAGACAGGGGGATGGGCTCTGGGGCCAACGTCCTGACTTTC
CDR3 protein: CASSQGEDRGMGSGANVLTF

V gene: TRBV12-5
J gene: TRBJ2-5
clone size: .
D gene: .
CDR3 DNA: TGTGCTAGTGGAGTACAGGAAAAAGAGACCCAGTACTTC
CDR3 protein: CASGVQEKETQYF

V gene: TRBV28
J gene: TRBJ1-1
clone size: .
D gene: .
CDR3 DNA: TGTGCCAGCAGTTTTTTCGGTAATACGGTTGAAGCTTTCTTT
CDR3 protein: CASSFFGNTVEAFF

V gene: TRBV11-3
J gene: TRBJ2-3
clone size: .
D gene: TRBD2
CDR3 DNA: TGTGCCAGCAGCAAAACCAGCGGGAGTGGGGCAGATACGCAGTATTTT
CDR3 protein: CASSKTSGSGADTQYF

V gene: TRBV27
J gene: TRBJ2-1
clone size: once
D gene: TRBD1
CDR3 DNA: TGTGCCAGCAGAAAACTCGGGACAGGGCCCCTCAATGAGCAGTTCTTC
CDR3 protein: CASRKLGTGPLNEQFF

V gene: TRBV5-1
J gene: TRBJ2-2
clone size: .
D gene: .
CDR3 DNA: TGCGCCAGCAGCTTGGGCAGGCTGAACACCGGGGAGCTGTTTTTT
CDR3 protein: CASSLGRLNTGELFF

V gene: TRBV5-1
J gene: TRBJ2-3
clone size: .
D gene: TRBD2
CDR3 DNA: TGCGCCAGCAGCTCCGGACTAGCGGGAAACTGGGACACAGATACGCAGTATTTT
CDR3 protein: CASSSGLAGNWDTDTQYF

V gene: TRBV2
J gene: TRBJ2-1
clone size: .
D gene: .
CDR3 DNA: TGTGCCAGCATGCGGGGCTCCTACAATGAGCAGTTCTTC
CDR3 protein: CASMRGSYNEQFF

V gene: TRBV7-9
J gene: TRBJ2-5
clone size: .
D gene: TRBD1
CDR3 DNA: TGTGCCAGCAGCTTAAGGGACAGGGGCCCCGGGGCCCAGTACTTC
CDR3 protein: CASSLRDRGPGAQYF

V gene: TRBV11-3
J gene: TRBJ2-1
clone size: .
D gene: TRBD2
CDR3 DNA: TGTGCCAGCAGCTCTCTGGAAGGGAGGGCCTACAATGAGCAGTTCTTC
CDR3 protein: CASSSLEGRAYNEQFF

V gene: TRBV3-1/TRBV3-2
J gene: TRBJ2-6
clone size: .
D gene: TRBD1
CDR3 DNA: TGTGCCAGCAGCCAAACCGGGACAGGGTTTGGGGCCAACGTCCTGACTTTC
CDR3 protein: CASSQTGTGFGANVLTF

V gene: TRBV7-9
J gene: TRBJ1-5
clone size: .
D gene: .
CDR3 DNA: TGTGCCAGCAGCTTAGCTTGGGAGGGGAGGGGTAATCAGCCCCAGCATTTT
CDR3 protein: CASSLAWEGRGNQPQHF

V gene: TRBV5-4
J gene: TRBJ2-3
clone size: .
D gene: TRBD1
CDR3 DNA: TGTGCCAGCAGCTCTACGACAGGGGGCTTGGATACGCAGTATTTT
CDR3 protein: CASSSTTGGLDTQYF

V gene: TRBV27
J gene: TRBJ1-5
clone size: .
D gene: .
CDR3 DNA: TGTGCCAGCGGGACACCTCATAGCAATCAGCCCCAGCATTTT
CDR3 protein: CASGTPHSNQPQHF

V gene: TRBV29-1
J gene: TRBJ2-2
clone size: .
D gene: .
CDR3 DNA: TGCAGCGTAGCCCAACTGGGGGGAGCCGGGGAGCTGTTTTTT
CDR3 protein: CSVAQLGGAGELFF

V gene: TRBV5-4
J gene: TRBJ2-5
clone size: .
D gene: .
CDR3 DNA: TGTGCCAGCAGCTTGGTAGTGGGAGAAGAGACCCAGTACTTC
CDR3 protein: CASSLVVGEETQYF

V gene: TRBV5-1
J gene: TRBJ2-5
clone size: .
D gene: TRBD2
CDR3 DNA: TGCGCCAGCAGCTTGGTGGGGGGACTAGCGGCTAGAGAGACCCAGTACTTC
CDR3 protein: CASSLVGGLAARETQYF

V gene: TRBV11-2
J gene: TRBJ1-6
clone size: few
D gene: TRBD1
CDR3 DNA: TGTGCCAGCAGCTCCCGGACAGGGGACTCACCCCTCCACTTT
CDR3 protein: CASSSRTGDSPLHF

V gene: TRBV28
J gene: TRBJ1-6
clone size: .
D gene: .
CDR3 DNA: TGTGCCAGCAGTTTTCGGGAAGCCAATTCACCCCTCCACTTT
CDR3 protein: CASSFREANSPLHF

V gene: TRBV3-1/TRBV3-2
J gene: TRBJ1-3
clone size: .
D gene: .
CDR3 DNA: TGTGCCAGCAGCCAAGTATCTGGAAACACCATATATTTT
CDR3 protein: CASSQVSGNTIYF

V gene: TRBV7-3
J gene: TRBJ2-1
clone size: .
D gene: TRBD2
CDR3 DNA: TGTGCCAGCAGCTTCAGGCCCGGGAGGGCCGATGAGCAGTTCTTC
CDR3 protein: CASSFRPGRADEQFF

V gene: TRBV11-2
J gene: TRBJ1-6
clone size: .
D gene: TRBD1
CDR3 DNA: TGTGCCAGCAGCTTGGGGACAGGGAATTCACCCCTCCACTTT
CDR3 protein: CASSLGTGNSPLHF

V gene: TRBV3-1/TRBV3-2
J gene: TRBJ2-7
clone size: few
D gene: TRBD1
CDR3 DNA: TGTGCCAGCAGCCAAAGGGGGCTTTTGTACGAGCAGTACTTC
CDR3 protein: CASSQRGLLYEQYF

V gene: TRBV11-3
J gene: TRBJ2-2
clone size: few
D gene: .
CDR3 DNA: TGTGCCAGCAGCTTAGATCAGGGTACGGGGGAGCTGTTTTTT
CDR3 protein: CASSLDQGTGELFF

V gene: TRBV6-1
J gene: TRBJ2-2
clone size: many
D gene: .
CDR3 DNA: TGTGCCAGCAGTGAAGCGCTTCTAGCATCCGGGGAGCTGTTTTTT
CDR3 protein: CASSEALLASGELFF

V gene: TRBV29-1
J gene: TRBJ2-5
clone size: few
D gene: .
CDR3 DNA: TGCAGCGTTGAGATCGACCAGGGCGAAGAGACCCAGTACTTC
CDR3 protein: CSVEIDQGEETQYF

V gene: TRBV18
J gene: TRBJ1-2
clone size: .
D gene: TRBD1
CDR3 DNA: TGTGCCAGCTCACAGGACAGGGGAGGAGGCTACACCTTC
CDR3 protein: CASSQDRGGGYTF

V gene: TRBV9
J gene: TRBJ1-6
clone size: few
D gene: TRBD1
CDR3 DNA: TGTGCCAGCAGCGGAACGGGACAGCCTAATTCACCCCTCCACTTT
CDR3 protein: CASSGTGQPNSPLHF

V gene: TRBV6-5
J gene: TRBJ1-1
clone size: .
D gene: .
CDR3 DNA: TGTGCCAGCAGCCCCGCAATTAATCCAGTTACTGAAGCTTTCTTT
CDR3 protein: CASSPAINPVTEAFF

V gene: TRBV6-2/TRBV6-3
J gene: TRBJ2-2
clone size: once
D gene: .
CDR3 DNA: TGTGCCAGCAGTTATGGACTTTACGGGGAGCTGTTTTTT
CDR3 protein: CASSYGLYGELFF

V gene: TRBV5-1
J gene: TRBJ2-7
clone size: .
D gene: TRBD1
CDR3 DNA: TGCGCCAGCAGTTACTTCCGGGACAGGGTGTTCGAGCAGTACTTC
CDR3 protein: CASSYFRDRVFEQYF

V gene: TRBV3-1/TRBV3-2
J gene: TRBJ1-4
clone size: .
D gene: .
CDR3 DNA: TGTGCCAGCAGCCAAGATCGTGGCAGAACAACTAATGAAAAACTGTTTTTT
CDR3 protein: CASSQDRGRTTNEKLFF

V gene: TRBV5-5
J gene: TRBJ1-2
clone size: .
D gene: TRBD1
CDR3 DNA: TGTGCCAGCAGCCTATGGACAGGGAGCGGCTACACCTTC
CDR3 protein: CASSLWTGSGYTF

V gene: TRBV7-2
J gene: TRBJ2-3
clone size: .
D gene: .
CDR3 DNA: TGTGCCAGCAGCTTTCAGACGAGTTCGGGAGATACGCAGTATTTT
CDR3 protein: CASSFQTSSGDTQYF

V gene: TRBV5-1
J gene: TRBJ1-2
clone size: .
D gene: TRBD1
CDR3 DNA: TGCGCCAGCAGCTTGGGACAGGGAGAGAATTCCTATGGCTACACCTTC
CDR3 protein: CASSLGQGENSYGYTF

V gene: TRBV6-4
J gene: TRBJ1-2
clone size: .
D gene: TRBD1
CDR3 DNA: TGTGCCAGCAGTGAGGACAGGGGGCTCGGCTACACCTTC
CDR3 protein: CASSEDRGLGYTF

V gene: TRBV7-9
J gene: TRBJ2-2
clone size: .
D gene: TRBD2
CDR3 DNA: TGTGCCAGCAGCCTCCTAGCGGGGGAGAACACCGGGGAGCTGTTTTTT
CDR3 protein: CASSLLAGENTGELFF

V gene: TRBV27
J gene: TRBJ2-5
clone size: .
D gene: .
CDR3 DNA: TGTGCCAGCAGGAGCAGCAGGCAAGAGACCCAGTACTTC
CDR3 protein: CASRSSRQETQYF

V gene: TRBV10-1
J gene: TRBJ2-2
clone size: few
D gene: TRBD1
CDR3 DNA: TGCGCCAGCAGGGAACCGATGACAGGGGGGGACACCGGGGAGCTGTTTTTT
CDR3 protein: CASREPMTGGDTGELFF

V gene: TRBV5-4
J gene: TRBJ1-1
clone size: .
D gene: .
CDR3 DNA: TGTGCCAGCAGCTCCGGGCAGGGAAAGAACACTGAAGCTTTCTTT
CDR3 protein: CASSSGQGKNTEAFF

V gene: TRBV24-1
J gene: TRBJ2-3
clone size: .
D gene: TRBD1
CDR3 DNA: TGTGCCACCAGTCCTCCGGGACAGGGCGATACGCAGTATTTT
CDR3 protein: CATSPPGQGDTQYF